This T cell receptor (beta chain) was found in a study of CD8 T cells in ankylosing spondylitis. Study results and limitations: Disease-linked clones bore a CD8+ phenotype and were relatively rare in peripheral blood. Typical of ankylosing spondylitis blood, it appeared, was a TCR beta motif of eight highly homologous variants. Disease-linked clones reportedly concentrated significantly in matched ankylosing spondylitis synovial fluid. Some of these motif variants have turned up before, in reports on reactive arthritis synovial fluid and blood.

Germline CDR1 and CDR2: SGHRS and YFSETQ. V lost 0 bases to trimming and J lost 5 bases, with 10 bases between them. The CDR3 spans 14 residues. This clonotype was observed a handful of times. The target antigen is unknown. Libraries of TCR beta came from quantitative 5'-RACE with molecular barcodes. TCRdb passed the 5' RACE reads through MiXCR, listing each CDR3 protein once. The table lists more than 600,000 distinct CDR3 sequences, about 20% of them singletons. The specimen sequenced was blood, either unsorted or a sorted T cell fraction (not recorded which). The genes are TRBV5-1 and TRBJ2-3; D remains unclear. The sequence was collected from a male donor with ankylosing spondylitis. The CDR3 here is CASSLVGLGDTQYF. In nucleotides, the CDR3 is TGCGCCAGCAGCTTGGTAGGGCTTGGAGATACGCAGTATTTT.